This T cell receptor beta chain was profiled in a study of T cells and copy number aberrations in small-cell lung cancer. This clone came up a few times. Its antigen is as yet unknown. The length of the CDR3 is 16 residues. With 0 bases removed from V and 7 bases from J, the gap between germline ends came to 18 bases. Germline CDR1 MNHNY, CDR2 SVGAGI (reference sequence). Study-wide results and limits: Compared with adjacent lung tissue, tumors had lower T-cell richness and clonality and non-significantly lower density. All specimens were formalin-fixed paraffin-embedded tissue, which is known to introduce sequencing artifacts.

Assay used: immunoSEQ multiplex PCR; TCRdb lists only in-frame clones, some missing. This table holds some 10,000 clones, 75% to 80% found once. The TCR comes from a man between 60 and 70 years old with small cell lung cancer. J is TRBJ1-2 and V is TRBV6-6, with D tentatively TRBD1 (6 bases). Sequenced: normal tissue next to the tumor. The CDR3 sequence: CASSYSSRTGTRGYTF. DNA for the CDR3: TGTGCCAGCAGTTACTCGTCCCGAACAGGGACTCGTGGCTACACCTTC.